These 11 T cell receptor beta chains share one sample of origin, sequenced in a study of CXCR3-negative and CXCR3-positive naive CD8 T cells. Study-wide points: TRB CDR3s of CXCR3-positive naive cells were more hydrophobic than those of CXCR3-negative naive cells.

No antigen has been assigned to these receptors. The libraries of TRB cDNA were prepared using 5' RACE with UMI labels. TCRdb derives one entry per CDR3 protein from the 5' RACE reads, leaving out DNA. The sample's table shows approximately 100,000 distinct CDR3 sequences. The sample taken for sequencing was naive CXCR3+ CD8+ T cells from blood. Subset denoted: CD45RO-CCR7+CD27+CD95- naive CD8+ T cells expressing CXCR3 (TNR3+). These receptors were obtained from a human donor in good health. Some clones in this sample may be carry-over from other donors' samples.

V and J are TRBV2 and TRBJ2-5. The CDR3 extends over 16 amino acids. The germline CDR1 and CDR2 sequences are SNHLY and FYNNEI. The CDR3 protein is CASSEPEAGNQETQYF.

The J gene is TRBJ2-7, the V gene TRBV10-3; TCRdb returns TRBD1, unconfirmable since there is no DNA. The CDR3 totals 14 residues. Per germline, CDR1 ENHRY and CDR2 SYGVKD. This CDR3 is CAIKGQGGDYEQYF.

J is TRBJ2-7 and V is TRBV27; the D call from TCRdb, TRBD1, cannot be confirmed without DNA. The CDR3 extends over 16 amino acids. The V gene's germline CDR1 is MNHEY and CDR2 SMNVEV (reference sequence). CDR3 protein: CASSLKGGQAVYEQYF.

The chain uses TRBV7-3 and TRBJ2-3; TCRdb names TRBD2, which stays unverified in the absence of DNA. The germline gives CDR1 SGHTA, CDR2 FQGTGA. The CDR3 length is 15 residues. CDR3 in amino acids: CASSKTSVSTDTQYF.

The chain links TRBV29-1 to TRBJ2-3; there is no DNA to check the TCRdb D call of TRBD2. This CDR3 contains 16 residues. Germline loops: CDR1 SQVTM, CDR2 ANQGSEA. The CDR3 loop reads CSVEESGLVGRNTQYF.

This chain joins TRBV29-1 and TRBJ2-7. Germline V lookup: CDR1 SQVTM, CDR2 ANQGSEA. The CDR3 extends over 13 amino acids. The CDR3 here is CSVDSESDYEQYF.

This chain uses TRBV5-4 with TRBJ2-1; the D call from TCRdb, TRBD1, cannot be confirmed without DNA. Germline V CDR1 and CDR2: SGHNT, YYREEE (reference sequence). The CDR3 covers 15 residues. CDR3 loop: CASSHWDSAYNEQFF.

The J gene is TRBJ2-2, the V gene TRBV28; TCRdb's D call of TRBD1 is untestable without DNA. Germline-derived CDR1 and CDR2 are MDHEN and SYDVKM. The length of the CDR3 is 16 residues. The CDR3 here is CASSSGQGLQPGELFF.

This rearrangement joins TRBV6-2 or TRBV6-3 to TRBJ2-2; there is no DNA to check the TCRdb D call of TRBD1. The CDR3 runs 17 residues. Germline loops: CDR1 MNHEY, CDR2 SVGEGT. CDR3 sequence reads: CASSYSRQRPNTGELFF.

V is TRBV27 and J is TRBJ2-7; the TRBD1 assignment by TCRdb is unverifiable without DNA. Germline CDR1 reads MNHEY; CDR2 reads SMNVEV (reference sequence). There are 13 residues in the CDR3. The CDR3 sequence: CASSLGRWYEQYF.

V and J are TRBV14 and TRBJ2-7. There are 13 residues in the CDR3. Germline loops: CDR1 SGHDN, CDR2 FVKESK. Here the CDR3 reads CATRDSNSYEQYF.